This T cell receptor (beta chain) was profiled in a study of T cell repertoires in cytomegalovirus infection. Germline V lookup: CDR1 MNHEY, CDR2 SVGEGT. The ends lost 8 bases at V and 2 bases at J; junction bases unmatched: 9. The CDR3 runs to 17 residues. Of note for this clonotype: Its matching antigen is unknown.

MiXCR was run by TCRdb on the reads, yielding one entry per CDR3 protein. The table records 450,000 to 600,000 distinct CDR3 sequences, approximately 40% of them present only once. The TCR originated in a human donor in good health (CMV status not recorded). Some clones in this sample may be carry-over from other donors' samples. The material was cultured PBMCs, obtained from culture after CMV antigen stimulation. The chain combines TRBV6-2 or TRBV6-3 with TRBJ2-3; 14 bases are a match to TRBD2. For the CDR3, the DNA is TGTGCCAGCCTCCGACTAGCGGGAGGGTCCCCCACAGATACGCAGTATTTT. Residues: CASLRLAGGSPTDTQYF.